The TCR beta chain described here comes from a study of T cells in Graves' hyperthyroidism and ophthalmopathy. On the study more broadly: Peripheral blood specimens were obtained at initial diagnosis, prior to any treatment. Notes on the study in general: Median prediction lead before ophthalmopathy onset was about 6.5 months with the model.

Researchers amplified the TCR beta CDR3 regions from RNA transcripts. The primer set for the first-round RT-PCR of the TCR CDR3 was HTBI. MiXCR, run by TCRdb on the multiplex PCR reads, gives a single entry per CDR3 protein. The sample includes around 340,000 distinct CDR3 sequences, 15% to 20% of them seen just once. A note on this clonotype: Its antigen is not known.

Graves' hyperthyroidism was deemed stable given no ophthalmopathy progression within 18 months. The study left out patients who had uncontrolled infection, other autoimmune disease, pregnancy or lactation. Trimming left V 0 bases short and J 8 bases short, with 19 bases between. There are 16 residues in the CDR3. Germline CDR1 and CDR2: LNHDA and SQIVND (reference sequence). J is TRBJ1-2 and V is TRBV19; a possible D gene is TRBD1 (6 bases). The sequence was obtained from a woman between 45 and 60 years old with Graves' hyperthyroidism. The sequencing input was blood. In DNA, the CDR3 is TGTGCCAGTAGTATAGACGTGATCGGACTCCAGGGGGGCTACACCTTC. Amino acids: CASSIDVIGLQGGYTF.